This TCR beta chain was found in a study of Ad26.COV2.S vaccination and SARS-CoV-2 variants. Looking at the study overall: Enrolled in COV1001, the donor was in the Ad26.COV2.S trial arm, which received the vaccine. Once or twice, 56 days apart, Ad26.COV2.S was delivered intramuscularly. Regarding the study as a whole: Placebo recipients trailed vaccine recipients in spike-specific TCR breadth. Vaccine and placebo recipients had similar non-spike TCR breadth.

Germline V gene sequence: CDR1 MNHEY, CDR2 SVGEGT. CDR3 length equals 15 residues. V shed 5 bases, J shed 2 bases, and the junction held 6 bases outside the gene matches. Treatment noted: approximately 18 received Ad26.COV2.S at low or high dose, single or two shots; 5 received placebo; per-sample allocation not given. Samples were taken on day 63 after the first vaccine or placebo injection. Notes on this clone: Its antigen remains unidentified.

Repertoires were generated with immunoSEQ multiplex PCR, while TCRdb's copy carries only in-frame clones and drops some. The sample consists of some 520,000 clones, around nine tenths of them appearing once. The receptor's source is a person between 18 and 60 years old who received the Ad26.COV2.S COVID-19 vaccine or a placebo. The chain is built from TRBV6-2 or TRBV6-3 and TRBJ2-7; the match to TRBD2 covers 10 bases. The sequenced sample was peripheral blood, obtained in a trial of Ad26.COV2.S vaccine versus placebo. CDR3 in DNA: TGTGCCAGCAGTCTAAGGACTAGCGGTCCCTACGAGCAGTACTTC. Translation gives CASSLRTSGPYEQYF.